The present T cell receptor beta chain was sequenced within a study of control samples from healthy donors and cancer patients. The V gene lost 4 bases and the J gene lost 5 bases, with 16 bases spanning the gap. The CDR3 runs 14 residues. Germline V gene data show CDR1 as SGHNT and CDR2 as YYREEE (reference sequence). Libraries were prepared by immunoSEQ multiplex PCR; TCRdb keeps only in-frame clonotypes and omits some of them. The table lists about 130,000 clones, 75% to 95% of them singletons. This TCR was recovered from a man in his late teens or twenties in good health. This sequence joins TRBV5-4 and TRBJ2-7; D is perhaps TRBD1 (6 bases). The sample was blood. CDR3 coding DNA: TGTGCCAGCAGCAGACGGGACATGCCCCACGAGCAGTACTTC. This gives the protein CASSRRDMPHEQYF. Full variable domain (remainder filled in from reference TRBV5-4 and TRBJ2-7): ETGVTQSPTHLIKTRGQQVTLRCSSQSGHNTVSWYQQALGQGPQFIFQYYREEENGRGNFPPRFSGLQFPNYSSELNVNALELDDSALYLCASSRRDMPHEQYFGPGTRLTVT.